What follows are 5 T cell receptor beta chains derived from one specimen sequenced in a study of T cells after somatic rescue of genetic block. Some clones are missing from TCRdb's copy, which holds only in-frame ones; the method was immunoSEQ multiplex PCR. This sample yields tens of thousands of clones, of which roughly 93% are seen a single time; about 3% belongs to the top ten. Sequenced material: peripheral blood mononuclear cells (PBMCs). Receptors originate from a young man.

This clone was counted once. The chain employs TRBV7-9 and TRBJ2-1, with TRBD2 matching 10 bases. V lost 1 base, J lost 13 bases, and 10 bases stayed unmatched. The CDR3 consists of 15 residues. Germline-derived CDR1 and CDR2 are SEHNR and FQNEAQ (reference sequence). CDR3 sequence reads: CASSLGLAGDLNQFF. The DNA for the CDR3 is TGTGCCAGCAGCTTAGGGCTAGCGGGAGACCTAAATCAGTTCTTC.

The genes are TRBV21-1 and TRBJ2-5; the D call in the table, TRBD2, was not verified against the DNA. TRBV21-1 is flagged as a pseudogene. This CDR3 spans 19 amino acids. The CDR3 DNA reads TGTGCCAGCAGCCATGATTTGAATAGGCGACTAGCGGGAGTGGAGACCCAGTACTTC. This translates into CASSHDLNRRLAGVETQYF.

This clone was seen a single time. Here the CDR3 reads CASGFRGGLANQETQYF. The CDR3 DNA reads TGTGCCAGTGGGTTCCGTGGGGGACTAGCGAACCAAGAGACCCAGTACTTC. This rearrangement joins TRBV19 to TRBJ2-5; 10 bases fit TRBD2. The junction had 12 bases not matched to a gene; V was cut back by 8 bases and J by 0 bases. Germline CDR1 reads LNHDA; CDR2 reads SQIVND (reference sequence). The CDR3 is 17 amino acids.

This clone occurred once. The rearrangement uses TRBV5-1 and TRBJ1-2; TRBD1 is a possible D gene (5 bases). Germline V gene lookup returns CDR1 SGHRS and CDR2 YFSETQ. This CDR3 is built from 16 residues. V lost 0 bases and J lost 8, with 20 bases in between. CDR3 coding DNA: TGCGCCAGCAGCTTGGGGGGCCGTGGCCCCACCGGCGGCTACACCTTC. Amino acids: CASSLGGRGPTGGYTF.

CDR3 in amino acids: CASSEWTGGDNEQFF. The CDR3 DNA reads as TGTGCCAGCAGTGAATGGACAGGGGGTGACAATGAGCAGTTCTTC. This sequence joins TRBV6-1 and TRBJ2-1, with TRBD1 matching 10 bases. The CDR3 length is 15 residues. From germline, CDR1 is MNHNS and CDR2 SASEGT. The V and J ends lost 2 bases and 5 bases, in that order; junction bases with no gene match: 3.